This TCR beta chain was sequenced for a study of beta chain features in type 1 diabetes. Across the study: What patients shared with healthy donors was a similar profile of age, gender and cell yields. Investigators examined roughly 99,000,000 sorted cells across all samples. Findings and caveats of the study: The study found that naive, central memory and Treg TCRB repertoires appeared more similar in patients than in healthy donors. Among patients with Type 1 diabetes, TCRB CDR3s were moderately but significantly shorter in every one of the four CD4+ subsets.

The CDR3 sequence is 12 residues long. CDR1 and CDR2 from the germline V gene are MDHEN and SYDVKM. Trimming took off 1 base at V and 7 bases at J, with 5 bases between the two ends. Reverse transcribing all isolated RNA meant expressed TCRB transcripts were sequenced. Sequencing was performed with immunoSEQ multiplex PCR; in TCRdb, only in-frame clones are kept and a portion is missing. In the table there are some 370,000 clones, roughly a tenth of which are singletons. This clone was detected a few times. Its specificity is unknown. The same CDR3 can be traced to other DNA sequences in this sample. V is TRBV28 and J is TRBJ1-5, with unresolved D. Sequencing was performed on central memory CD4+ T cells from blood. The TCR originated in a man aged 25-45 years with type 1 diabetes. CDR3: CASSLYQQPQHF. In DNA, the CDR3 is TGTGCCAGCAGTTTATATCAGCAGCCCCAGCATTTT.